This is a list of T cell receptor beta chains from one sample in a study of technical replicates of blood from a few donors. The data were produced by immunoSEQ multiplex PCR, yet TCRdb's version contains in-frame clones alone and is incomplete. The data contain around 58,000 clones, 70% to 90% of them singletons. The sequencing sample was made of PBMCs. The source is a human donor in good health. Some clones in this sample may be carry-over from other donors' samples. CDR3s include the opening cysteine and the closing phenylalanine or tryptophan. A D gene is named only where the DNA matches it firmly. The listing skips clone size in some rows; elsewhere it reads once, few, many or a size class.

j_call v_call clone_size d_call cdr3_nt cdr3_aa
TRBJ1-1 TRBV7-9 - - TGTGCCAGCAGCCAAGACAGGTTAGGGGTGAACACTGAAGCTTTCTTT CASSQDRLGVNTEAFF
TRBJ2-5 TRBV4-1 - TRBD2 TGCGCCAGCAGCCCCCGGGAGGGGGGAGAGACCCAGTACTTC CASSPREGGETQYF
TRBJ1-6 TRBV27 - TRBD1 TGTGCCAGCAGTTGGACAGGGGGCAGTTCACCCCTCCACTTT CASSWTGGSSPLHF
TRBJ2-7 TRBV6-5 - TRBD2 TGTGCCAGCAGCAAGGGACTAGCGGAGTACGAGCAGTACTTC CASSKGLAEYEQYF
TRBJ2-7 TRBV6-4 - - TGTGCCAGCAGTGACGAGCAAAAAAAAACCGGAGGGTGCGAGCAGTACTTC CASSDEQKKTGGCEQYF
TRBJ2-5 TRBV19 - - TGTGCCAGTAGTATAAGGCGGGGGCCTCAAGAGACCCAGTACTTC CASSIRRGPQETQYF
TRBJ1-3 TRBV29-1 medium-sized - TGCAGCGCGGACACGCCTGGAAACACCATATATTTT CSADTPGNTIYF
TRBJ2-1 TRBV19 - TRBD2 TGTGCCAGTAGTATAGAGGGCGGGGGGGCTGATGAGCAGTTCTTC CASSIEGGGADEQFF
TRBJ2-6 TRBV7-2 - - TGTGCCAGCAGCTCCGGAGCATCTGGGGCCAACGTCCTGACTTTC CASSSGASGANVLTF
TRBJ1-2 TRBV5-1 - - TGCGCCAGCAGCTTGGCCAGGGTATATGGCTACACCTTC CASSLARVYGYTF
TRBJ2-3 TRBV27 - - TGTGCCAGCAACCCGACGAAGGGGGATACGCAGTATTTT CASNPTKGDTQYF
TRBJ2-3 TRBV7-3 - TRBD2 TGTGCCAGCAGCTTAATGCTAGCGGACACAGATACGCAGTATTTT CASSLMLADTDTQYF